This T cell receptor (beta chain) comes out of a study of blood T cell repertoires in COVID-19. Original processing methods: Estimates of nucleated cell counts were drawn from the amplification of reference gene primers. Sequencing was performed with immunoSEQ multiplex PCR; in TCRdb, only in-frame clones are kept and a portion is missing. V and J calls and clone size are copied from that table; D and trimming were computed from the DNA. The sample carries around 140,000 clones, around 86% recorded once. Trimming cost V 0 bases and J 4 bases, with 12 bases left between them. This CDR3 contains 15 residues. Germline loops: CDR1 LGHNA, CDR2 YSLEER.

The sequence was collected from a human donor in a cohort sampled during active COVID-19. The sample taken for sequencing was peripheral blood. The chain has TRBV4-3 and TRBJ1-2, with D uncertain. The DNA for the CDR3 is TGCGCCAGCAGCCAAGAAATCGGCTACAGCTATGGCTACACCTTC. Its translation is CASSQEIGYSYGYTF.